Listed below are T cell receptor beta chains from one sample, sequenced in a study of T cell responses to AZD1222 COVID-19 vaccine. The table came from immunoSEQ multiplex PCR; TCRdb's copy has only in-frame clones and leaves some out. The table includes about 150,000 clones, under 95% detected once. The input for sequencing was peripheral blood, taken on day 0 of AZD1222 vaccination. These TCRs come from an adult in good health. Both conserved end residues are part of each CDR3.

v_gene,j_gene,len,CDR3aa
TRBV7-9,TRBJ2-5,15,CASSPGYKLQETQYF
TRBV5-4,TRBJ1-4,16,CASSLWLDGFNEKLFF
TRBV7-9,TRBJ1-3,17,CASSFALQAVSGNTIYF
TRBV15,TRBJ1-5,13,CATTTQSNQPQHF
TRBV5-1,TRBJ2-7,14,CASSLQGGINEQYF
TRBV9,TRBJ1-1,13,CASSVEGNTEAFF
TRBV7-9,TRBJ1-1,14,CASSNTRGQFEAFF
TRBV11-2,TRBJ2-1,16,CASSQSLSSRYNEQFF
TRBV6-2/TRBV6-3,TRBJ1-2,14,CASSYSRDAYGYTF
TRBV27,TRBJ1-1,12,CASSFRDGEAFF
TRBV19,TRBJ1-4,13,CASSRQGYEKLFF
TRBV29-1,TRBJ2-3,13,CSVDHSGTDTQYF
TRBV2,TRBJ2-1,15,CASSVNSGVYNEQFF
TRBV19,TRBJ1-2,11,CASMKNYGYTF
TRBV5-1,TRBJ2-5,15,CASSLAETTQETQYF
TRBV28,TRBJ2-1,13,CASSFGPGDEQFF
TRBV5-1,TRBJ2-2,13,CASSPGRTGELFF
TRBV5-8,TRBJ1-5,15,CASSETVISNQPQHF
TRBV13,TRBJ1-6,18,CASSLRPATVDYNSPLHF
TRBV7-2,TRBJ1-3,14,CASSYDPSGNTIYF
TRBV5-1,TRBJ1-4,14,CASSSGQQNEKLFF
TRBV4-3,TRBJ1-4,14,CASSQRGANEKLFF
TRBV19,TRBJ1-1,15,CATLPVPGQGAEAFF
TRBV15,TRBJ1-4,10,CATRGEKLFF
TRBV18,TRBJ1-3,16,CASSPYDRFSGNTIYF
TRBV7-3,TRBJ2-2,17,CASSLRNPGLVPGELFF
TRBV28,TRBJ1-4,15,CASSRTGLSNEKLFF
TRBV18,TRBJ1-5,15,CASSREGAYTQPQHF
TRBV4-2,TRBJ2-1,18,CASSQVFRASGLTHEQFF
TRBV7-3,TRBJ2-2,16,CASSLTGGDFTGELFF
TRBV5-1,TRBJ2-3,16,CASNWRGGPSTDTQYF
TRBV20-1,TRBJ2-7,11,CSASMGREQYF
TRBV2,TRBJ1-6,14,CASTTGQRDSPLHF
TRBV4-2,TRBJ1-2,16,CASSQVPGQSIYGYTF
TRBV5-1,TRBJ1-2,14,CASSLIGRLYGYTF
TRBV19,TRBJ1-1,13,CASSQRPNTEAFF
TRBV9,TRBJ2-4,14,CASSVGWGENIQYF
TRBV4-3,TRBJ1-5,13,CASSQGVGQPQHF
TRBV5-1,TRBJ1-4,14,CASVGQARAEKLFF
TRBV5-1,TRBJ2-5,15,CASSFTLMYQETQYF